Each of the 29 T cell receptor beta chains below was sequenced from the same sample in a study of human T cells and chemical hapten exposure. Time point in this sample: patch test 1, 2 weeks after DPC sensitization. The treatment denotes: therapeutic diphenylcyclopropenone sensitization with weekly scalp DPC. One entry per CDR3 protein, called by TCRdb with MiXCR from the RACE reads. This table has 300,000 to 400,000 distinct CDR3 sequences, approximately 6.3% appearing once. This specimen consisted of whole blood, obtained in connection with sensitization to the hapten diphenylcyclopropenone (DPC). The receptors derive from a woman under 30 with alopecia areata. Some clones in this sample may be carry-over from other donors' samples.

The genes are TRBV28 and TRBJ1-3; D is unclear. V was pared by 1 base and J by 0 bases, with 10 bases between. CDR3 length equals 16 residues. Germline CDR1 MDHEN, CDR2 SYDVKM. Here the CDR3 reads CASSLYGLTSGNTIYF. The CDR3 nucleotides are TGTGCCAGCAGTTTATACGGTCTAACCTCTGGAAACACCATATATTTT.

This clonotype was seen only a few times. The chain recombines TRBV5-1 with TRBJ2-5; 8 bases match TRBD2. Per the germline V gene, CDR1 is SGHRS and CDR2 is YFSETQ. V dropped 4 bases and J dropped 2; count of bases not matched to a gene: 10. This CDR3 has 16 amino acids. The CDR3 bases are TGCGCCAGCAGCAGCCCTGAGGTAGCGGGGCAAGAGACCCAGTACTTC. Its translation: CASSSPEVAGQETQYF.

This clonotype occurred many times. CDR3 sequence reads: CASSPTSGGHVTQYF. The CDR3 DNA follows: TGTGCCAGCAGTCCGACTAGCGGGGGGCATGTGACCCAGTACTTC. The rearrangement links TRBV3-1 to TRBJ2-5, with 13 bases matching TRBD2. Germline-derived CDR1 and CDR2 are LGHDT and YNNKEL (reference sequence). V shed 6 bases, J shed 7 bases, and the junction held 8 bases outside the gene matches. The CDR3 is 15 amino acids.

This clonotype was counted ten times or more. The genes are TRBV7-6 and TRBJ2-3, with D uncertain. The V gene's germline CDR1 is SGHVS and CDR2 FNYEAQ. The CDR3 has 12 residues. V was pared by 5 bases and J by 6 bases, with 9 bases between. In DNA form, the CDR3 reads TGTGCCAGCAGCCCCCTACAGGATACGCAGTATTTT. This codes for CASSPLQDTQYF.

This clonotype was picked up a small number of times. CDR3 region: CASSQRKGQDTEAFF. CDR3 in DNA: TGTGCCAGCAGCCAAAGGAAGGGGCAGGACACTGAAGCTTTCTTT. This chain joins TRBV4-2 and TRBJ1-1, with TRBD1 as a possible D gene (5 bases). Germline V gene data show CDR1 as LGHNA and CDR2 as YNFKEQ. This CDR3 spans 15 amino acids. The V and J ends lost 2 bases and 3 bases respectively, with 13 bases between them.

This clonotype was counted a few times. The gene calls are TRBV18 and TRBJ1-2; the match to TRBD1 covers 10 bases. This CDR3 region has 14 residues. Germline V CDR1 and CDR2: KGHSH, LQKENI. Unmatched junction bases numbered 4, after V lost 2 bases and J lost 7 bases. The CDR3 loop reads CASSPGTGDGGYTF. The CDR3 DNA sequence: TGTGCCAGCTCACCAGGGACAGGGGATGGTGGCTACACCTTC.

The V call is TRBV14, the J call TRBJ2-7, with D possibly TRBD1 on 5 matching bases. Trimming removed 2 bases from V and 6 bases from J, with 14 bases in between. CDR1 and CDR2 (germline): SGHDN, FVKESK. The CDR3 consists of 14 residues. CDR3 loop: CASSQHSWGSEQYF. CDR3 coding DNA: TGTGCCAGCAGCCAACACTCTTGGGGCAGCGAGCAGTACTTC.

This clonotype has a handful of counts. The rearrangement uses TRBV12-5 and TRBJ2-1; the D gene is possibly TRBD1 (6 bases). Germline values: CDR1 LGHNT, CDR2 FRNRAP. CDR3 length: 16 residues. V was trimmed by 5 bases and J by 0 bases, leaving 14 bases between them. The CDR3 protein is CASGPPGHTSYNEQFF. CDR3 bases: TGTGCTAGTGGTCCCCCGGGACATACCTCCTACAATGAGCAGTTCTTC.

In its sample, this clonotype was seen a few times. The CDR3 sequence: CASSLSTENTEAFF. The CDR3 region has the DNA TGTGCCAGCAGCTTGTCGACGGAGAACACTGAAGCTTTCTTT. The V and J genes are TRBV5-6 and TRBJ1-1; D not resolved. This CDR3 spans 14 amino acids. Per germline, CDR1 SGHDT and CDR2 YYEEEE. V lost 1 base, J lost 1 base, and 8 bases lay in between.

Only a few counts were recorded for this clonotype. The chain couples TRBV7-9 to TRBJ2-3; 11 nucleotides align to TRBD2. The germline V gene has CDR1 SEHNR and CDR2 FQNEAQ (reference sequence). The CDR3 is 14 residues long. V lost 5 bases to trimming and J lost 4 bases; unmatched junction nucleotides: 2. CDR3 bases: TGTGCCAGCAGCATTAGCGGGGGGGCAGATACGCAGTATTTT. It codes for CASSISGGADTQYF.

DNA for the CDR3: TGTGCCAGCTCACCTTGGGACAGGGTACACGAGCAGTACTTC. Translation: CASSPWDRVHEQYF. The genes are TRBV18 and TRBJ2-7; TRBD1 matches 9 bases. This CDR3 spans 14 amino acids. Germline loops: CDR1 KGHSH, CDR2 LQKENI. Losses at the gene ends were 3 bases for V and 5 bases for J; bases not matched to a gene: 5. The complete variable domain, with remaining parts taken from reference TRBV18 and TRBJ2-7, reads NAGVMQNPRHLVRRRGQEARLRCSPMKGHSHVYWYRQLPEEGLKFMVYLQKENIIDESGMPKERFSAEFPKEGPSILRIQQVVRGDSAAYFCASSPWDRVHEQYFGPGTRLTVT.

This clonotype was found a few times. The chain joins TRBV4-2 to TRBJ1-2; D may be TRBD1 (6 bases). V was trimmed by 1 base and J by 6 bases, leaving 15 bases between them. Germline loops: CDR1 LGHNA, CDR2 YNFKEQ. The CDR3 covers 15 residues. This chain's CDR3 is CASSQVGTGLDGYTF. The DNA for the CDR3 is TGTGCCAGCAGCCAAGTCGGTACAGGGCTCGATGGCTACACCTTC.

This chain connects TRBV2 to TRBJ1-5, with D perhaps TRBD1 (5 bases). This CDR3 region has 14 residues. The V end lost 5 bases, the J end lost 1 base, and 9 bases lay between the germline ends. Germline-derived CDR1 and CDR2 are SNHLY and FYNNEI. CDR3 in DNA: TGTGCCAGCAGTAGTTCAGGGAGCAATCAGCCCCAGCATTTT. Translated: CASSSSGSNQPQHF.

This clonotype was counted a few times. This chain links TRBV20-1 with TRBJ1-1; D unclear. The germline V gene encodes CDR1 DFQATT and CDR2 SNEGSKA (reference sequence). V was cut by 3 bases and J by 4 bases, with 18 bases left in between. The CDR3 is 15 residues long. CDR3 bases: TGCAGTGCTAGGAAGGATCCCAGTTTGGGCACTGAAGCTTTCTTT. This sequence encodes CSARKDPSLGTEAFF.

V is TRBV7-6 and J is TRBJ2-7; D might be TRBD1 or TRBD2, each matching 5 bases. The germline gives CDR1 SGHVS, CDR2 FNYEAQ. The CDR3 has 12 residues. Between the trimmed V and J ends, which lost 3 bases and 5 bases, there was a span of 8 bases. Here the CDR3 reads CASSLGVDEQYF. The DNA for the CDR3 is TGTGCCAGCAGCTTGGGGGTGGACGAGCAGTACTTC.

This clonotype appeared a few times. The V gene is TRBV6-1, the J gene TRBJ2-2; perhaps TRBD1 as D (7 bases). CDR1 and CDR2 (germline): MNHNS, SASEGT. The CDR3 loop spans 15 amino acids. V was trimmed by 1 base and J by 6 bases, leaving 12 bases between them. The CDR3 region has the DNA TGTGCCAGCAGTGAAGGACAGGGACTTGCCGGGGAGCTGTTTTTT. Amino acids: CASSEGQGLAGELFF.

This clonotype was observed many times. This chain joins TRBV5-1 and TRBJ2-2, with D unclear. Looked up from germline, CDR1 is SGHRS and CDR2 is YFSETQ. The CDR3 has 14 amino acids. Trimming cost V 5 bases and J 3 bases, with 11 bases left between them. The chain's CDR3 is CASRPFMYTGELFF. CDR3 DNA: TGCGCCAGCAGGCCCTTTATGTACACCGGGGAGCTGTTTTTT.

This clonotype came up a few times. The rearrangement joins TRBV3-1 to TRBJ1-3, with 7 bases matching TRBD1. Germline V gene data show CDR1 as LGHDT and CDR2 as YNNKEL (reference sequence). V dropped 0 bases and J dropped 4; count of bases not matched to a gene: 3. This CDR3 contains 15 residues. DNA of the CDR3: TGTGCCAGCAGCCAAGATACGACAGGGGGAAACACCATATATTTT. Translation: CASSQDTTGGNTIYF.

This clonotype appeared many times. The chain employs TRBV4-2 and TRBJ2-3; 11 nucleotides agree with TRBD2. The ends lost 5 bases at V and 2 bases at J; junction bases unmatched: 12. The CDR3 runs 18 residues. Germline loops: CDR1 LGHNA, CDR2 YNFKEQ. The CDR3 spells CASSSSVTSGVLTDTQYF. As DNA, the CDR3 is TGTGCCAGCAGCTCTTCGGTGACTAGCGGGGTACTCACAGATACGCAGTATTTT.

This clonotype was seen at least ten times. The CDR3 DNA is TGCGCCAGCAGCCCCGGGACGTCTGACCAGACCCAGTACTTC. Protein: CASSPGTSDQTQYF. This chain connects TRBV4-3 to TRBJ2-5; D assignment may be TRBD1 or TRBD2 (5 bases each). Deletions cut 4 bases from V and 6 bases from J, with 15 bases between. From germline, CDR1 is LGHNA and CDR2 YSLEER. The CDR3 length is 14 residues.

This clonotype was recorded once. A much larger clone lies one base from this, so it may be a read error. This chain joins TRBV4-3 and TRBJ2-7; 8 bases map to TRBD2. CDR3 length: 16 residues. Germline loops: CDR1 LGHNA, CDR2 YSLEER. This chain's CDR3 is CASSPFWSGGPYGQYF. Here the CDR3 DNA reads TGCGCCAGCAGCCCCTTCTGGAGCGGGGGCCCCTACGGGCAGTACTTC.

Many counts were recorded for this clonotype. The chain joins TRBV27 to TRBJ2-7, with 7 positions matching TRBD1. The V segment lost 3 bases and the J segment 2 bases; nucleotides outside the gene matches: 7. The CDR3 is made up of 15 amino acids. Germline CDR1 reads MNHEY; CDR2 reads SMNVEV (reference sequence). The CDR3 region is CASSFTGARAYEQYF. The CDR3 nucleotides read TGTGCCAGCAGTTTTACAGGGGCTCGGGCCTACGAGCAGTACTTC.

CDR3 nucleotides: TGTGCCAGCAGCCAGAGTGGGGTAGAGCAGCCCCAGCATTTT. Translating gives CASSQSGVEQPQHF. The chain employs TRBV9 and TRBJ1-5; D gene ambiguous. Germline CDR1 reads SGDLS; CDR2 reads YYNGEE. Trimming removed 4 bases from V and 7 bases from J, with 15 bases in between. CDR3 length: 14 amino acids.

This clonotype showed up many times. The chain couples TRBV20-1 to TRBJ2-1, with D maybe TRBD2 (6 bases). Trimming pared 0 bases from V and 4 bases from J, leaving 16 bases between. The germline gives CDR1 DFQATT, CDR2 SNEGSKA (reference sequence). This CDR3 contains 16 residues. The CDR3 DNA reads TGCAGTGCTAGAGAGAGGGGAGGAAGAAATTACAATGAGCAGTTCTTC. Translating gives CSARERGGRNYNEQFF.

This clonotype was observed a handful of times. The chain links TRBV5-1 to TRBJ2-5; 10 bases are a match to TRBD1. Trimming removed 3 bases from V and 5 bases from J; junction bases left unmatched: 10. CDR3 length: 16 residues. Germline V gives CDR1 SGHRS, CDR2 YFSETQ. This CDR3 reads CASSSGPGQGMETQYF. CDR3 in DNA: TGCGCCAGCAGCTCGGGGCCGGGACAGGGGATGGAGACCCAGTACTTC.

This clonotype has only a few counts. The genes are TRBV4-1 and TRBJ1-3; D gene unclear. Per the germline V gene, CDR1 is MGHRA and CDR2 is YSYEKL. The CDR3 consists of 15 residues. Trimming stripped 3 bases from V and 0 bases from J, with 9 bases between. The DNA of the CDR3 is TGCGCCAGCAGCCAGGGCGGGAACTCTGGAAACACCATATATTTT. Encoded protein: CASSQGGNSGNTIYF.

V usage is TRBV6-2 or TRBV6-3 and J usage is TRBJ2-3; D call uncertain. The V and J ends lost 9 bases and 3 bases respectively, with 13 bases between them. This CDR3 contains 13 residues. From germline, CDR1 is MNHEY and CDR2 SVGEGT. The CDR3 nucleotides are TGTGCCAGGAGGAGTCTAGAAACAGATACGCAGTATTTT. Its protein is CARRSLETDTQYF.

In this sample, this clonotype turned up a few times. The V and J genes are TRBV6-2 or TRBV6-3 and TRBJ1-1; D gene unclear. Germline values: CDR1 MNHEY, CDR2 SVGEGT. The CDR3 consists of 13 residues. V was cut by 5 bases and J by 0 bases, with 7 bases left in between. This chain's CDR3 is CASSNRMNTEAFF. CDR3 nucleotide sequence: TGTGCCAGCAGTAATAGGATGAACACTGAAGCTTTCTTT.

This clonotype was seen repeatedly, ten times or more. The chain has TRBV3-1 and TRBJ2-6; TRBD1 is a possible D gene (6 bases). The germline V and J ends were trimmed by 3 bases and 0 bases, with 12 bases remaining between them. Germline values: CDR1 LGHDT, CDR2 YNNKEL (reference sequence). The CDR3 totals 17 residues. The CDR3 protein is CASSHRTVYSGANVLTF. In DNA form, the CDR3 reads TGTGCCAGCAGCCACAGGACAGTTTACTCTGGGGCCAACGTCCTGACTTTC.